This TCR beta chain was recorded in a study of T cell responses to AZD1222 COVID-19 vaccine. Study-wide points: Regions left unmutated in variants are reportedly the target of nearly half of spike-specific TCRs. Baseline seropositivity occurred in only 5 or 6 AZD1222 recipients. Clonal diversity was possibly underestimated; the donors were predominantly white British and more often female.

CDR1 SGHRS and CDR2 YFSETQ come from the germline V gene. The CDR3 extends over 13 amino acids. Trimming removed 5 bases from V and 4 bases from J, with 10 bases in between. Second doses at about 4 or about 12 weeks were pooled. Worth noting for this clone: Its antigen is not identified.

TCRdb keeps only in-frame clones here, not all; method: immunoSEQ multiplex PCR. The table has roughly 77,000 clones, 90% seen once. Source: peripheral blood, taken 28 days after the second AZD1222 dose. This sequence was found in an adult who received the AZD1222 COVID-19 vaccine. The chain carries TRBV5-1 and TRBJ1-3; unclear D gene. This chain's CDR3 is CASRRESGNTIYF. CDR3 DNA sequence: TGCGCCAGCAGGCGGGAGTCGGGAAACACCATATATTTT.